The sequence of this TCR beta chain was determined in a study of response to subunit inactivated influenza vaccine. Broader study findings: The authors offered the suggestion that each seasonal influenza vaccination recruits few new T cells.

In its sample, this clonotype was seen a few times. Its specificity is not known. TCRdb independently ran MiXCR on the RT-PCR reads; one entry per CDR3 protein. This sample carries 650,000 to 850,000 distinct CDR3 sequences, about 15% of them seen once, and the ten largest clones take 5.5% to 7%. Germline assignment: CDR1 LNHDA and CDR2 SQIVND (reference sequence). CDR3 length: 14 residues. Trimming stripped 1 base from V and 8 bases from J, with 11 bases between. The genes are TRBV19 and TRBJ2-2; D is uncertain. The sequences come from PBMCs from blood, collected 14 to 15 days before vaccination. The TCR was taken from a man aged 50 or older who received an inactivated influenza vaccine. The CDR3 DNA follows: TGTGCCAGTAGTATAGGATTAGCCAGAGGGGAGCTGTTTTTT. Amino acid sequence: CASSIGLARGELFF.